The next 9 T cell receptor beta chains were all read from a single sample in a study of T cell responses to AZD1222 COVID-19 vaccine. Sequencing used immunoSEQ multiplex PCR; TCRdb keeps in-frame clones, though not all of them. The sample consists of about 200,000 clones, 93% of them appearing once. Material: peripheral blood, obtained 28 days after the second AZD1222 dose. The source is an adult who received the AZD1222 COVID-19 vaccine.

The rearrangement joins TRBV7-9 to TRBJ1-6, with D possibly matching TRBD1 (6 bases). Deletions cut 1 base from V and 7 bases from J, with 14 bases between. The CDR3 has 16 residues. Germline CDR1 reads SEHNR; CDR2 reads FQNEAQ (reference sequence). The CDR3 region has the DNA TGTGCCAGCAGCTTAGGAACACAGGGTAGCAATTCACCCCTCCACTTT. Amino acid sequence: CASSLGTQGSNSPLHF. Variable domain in full (rest from reference TRBV7-9 and TRBJ1-6): DTGVSQNPRHKITKRGQNVTFRCDPISEHNRLYWYRQTLGQGPEFLTYFQNEAQLEKSRLLSDRFSAERPKGSFSTLEIQRTEQGDSAMYLCASSLGTQGSNSPLHFGNGTRLTVT.

The CDR3 is CASSQGRVNSPLHF. The CDR3 DNA is TGTGCCAGCAGCCAGGGCAGGGTGAATTCACCCCTCCACTTT. The genes are TRBV3-1 (or the pseudogene TRBV3-2) and TRBJ1-6; tentatively, D is TRBD1 (5 bases). The CDR3 is 14 residues long. Germline V gene sequence: CDR1 LGHDT, CDR2 YNNKEL (reference sequence). The V end was cut by 3 bases, the J end by 7 bases, with 10 bases between.

This sequence joins TRBV19 and TRBJ1-1; 9 bases are shared with TRBD1. The germline gives CDR1 LNHDA, CDR2 SQIVND (reference sequence). This CDR3 has 18 amino acids. The junction had 16 bases not matched to a gene; V was cut back by 5 bases and J by 3 bases. The CDR3 DNA sequence: TGTGCCAGTAGTCCGTGGGGACAGGGTTCATTCTGGGACACTGAAGCTTTCTTT. It codes for CASSPWGQGSFWDTEAFF.

The count of this clone is one. The genes are TRBV4-2 and TRBJ1-1; 8 nucleotides match TRBD1. From germline, CDR1 is LGHNA and CDR2 YNFKEQ. CDR3 length: 16 residues. V shed 1 base and J 3 bases; nucleotides not matched to a gene: 7. Here the CDR3 DNA reads TGTGCCAGCAGCCAAGGACAGGGGCGGAGAGACACTGAAGCTTTCTTT. It specifies CASSQGQGRRDTEAFF.

This chain links TRBV7-9 with TRBJ2-7, with no clear D. Germline CDR1 SEHNR, CDR2 FQNEAQ (reference sequence). This CDR3 is built from 14 residues. V lost 5 bases, J lost 5 bases, and 16 bases lay in between. The DNA of the CDR3 is TGTGCCAGCAGCCCCCGAGAAGGTTTTAACGAGCAGTACTTC. Its translation is CASSPREGFNEQYF.

This chain joins TRBV7-6 and TRBJ2-2; TRBD2 might be the D (5 bases). This CDR3 has 15 amino acids. V dropped 1 base and J dropped 4 bases, with 10 bases sitting between them. Germline V gene lookup returns CDR1 SGHVS and CDR2 FNYEAQ. CDR3 coding DNA: TGTGCCAGCAGCTTAGTTAGCGTAGGCACCGGGGAGCTGTTTTTT. Its protein product is CASSLVSVGTGELFF.

The chain has TRBV10-3 and TRBJ1-2; possible D gene TRBD1, 5 bases. Germline V gives CDR1 ENHRY, CDR2 SYGVKD. The CDR3 sequence is 14 residues long. V lost 5 bases, J lost 2 bases, and 12 bases lay in between. This chain's CDR3 is CAISPTGLNYGYTF. The CDR3 DNA follows: TGTGCCATCAGTCCTACGGGGCTCAACTATGGCTACACCTTC.

This chain links TRBV3-1 (or the pseudogene TRBV3-2) with TRBJ2-2; D is possibly TRBD1 or TRBD2 (5 bases each). The V gene lost 1 base and the J gene lost 0 bases, with 15 bases spanning the gap. Germline-derived CDR1 and CDR2 are LGHDT and YNNKEL (reference sequence). The CDR3 loop spans 18 amino acids. This chain's CDR3 is CASSQVSAGSANTGELFF. CDR3 bases: TGTGCCAGCAGCCAAGTTTCGGCAGGGAGCGCGAACACCGGGGAGCTGTTTTTT.

V and J are TRBV21-1 and TRBJ2-5; TRBD2 is the table's D call, not checked against the DNA. TRBV21-1 is described as a pseudogene. The CDR3 loop spans 17 amino acids. CDR3 region: CASSKAEASGVQETQYF. CDR3 sequence (DNA): TGTGCCAGCAGCAAAGCAGAGGCTAGCGGGGTCCAAGAGACCCAGTACTTC.